This TCR beta chain was documented in a study of shared clonotypes between healthy human individuals. With regard to this clone: Its antigen remains unknown. At the DNA level, this CDR3 is encoded by other sequences in the same sample as well.

Broader study findings: There were few donors, and this limited the genetic and exposure-history diversity represented. It was observed that about 5% of naive CD4 clonotypes were shared across a few donors.

Negatively enriched CD4+ T cells were divided by CD45RA into naive and memory. In the study's own analysis: Sequence data from immunoSEQ were junction-only and lacked quality scores; consequently, filtering differed. Profiled with immunoSEQ multiplex PCR; TCRdb holds only in-frame clones, not every one. Clone size and V and J calls were adopted from that table, with D and trimming inferred from the DNA. The repertoire has 2.3 million or so clones, approximately 95% of them found once; the top ten carry under 0.45%. This receptor was taken from a man between 18 and 35 years old in good health. Some clones in this sample may be carry-over from other donors' samples. Material for sequencing was naive CD4+ T cells from PBMCs. Subset meaning: CD45RA+ positively selected.

The CDR3 DNA sequence: TGTGCCAGCAGCTTGGGACTAGCGGGAGGCGGCACAGATACGCAGTATTTT. Translated: CASSLGLAGGGTDTQYF. V and J are TRBV5-4 and TRBJ2-3, with 13 bases matching TRBD2. Germline V CDR1 and CDR2: SGHNT, YYREEE (reference sequence). J lost 1 base, V lost 0 bases, and 2 bases had no gene match. CDR3 length equals 17 residues.